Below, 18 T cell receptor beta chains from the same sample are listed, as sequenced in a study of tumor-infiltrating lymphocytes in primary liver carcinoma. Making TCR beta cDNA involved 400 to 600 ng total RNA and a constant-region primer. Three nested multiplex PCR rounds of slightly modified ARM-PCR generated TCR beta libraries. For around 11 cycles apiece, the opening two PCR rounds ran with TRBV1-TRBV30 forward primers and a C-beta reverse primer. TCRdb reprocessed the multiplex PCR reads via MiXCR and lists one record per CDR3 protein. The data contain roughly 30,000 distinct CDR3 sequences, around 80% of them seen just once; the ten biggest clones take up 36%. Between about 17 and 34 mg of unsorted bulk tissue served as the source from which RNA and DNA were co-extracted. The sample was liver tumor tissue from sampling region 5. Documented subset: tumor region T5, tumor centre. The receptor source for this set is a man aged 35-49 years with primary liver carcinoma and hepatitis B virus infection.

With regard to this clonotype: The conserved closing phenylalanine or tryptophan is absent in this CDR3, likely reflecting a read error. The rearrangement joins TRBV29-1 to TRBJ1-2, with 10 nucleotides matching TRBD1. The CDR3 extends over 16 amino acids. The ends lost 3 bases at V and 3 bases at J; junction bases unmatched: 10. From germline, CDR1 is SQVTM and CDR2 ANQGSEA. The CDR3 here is CSVDGGQGVKDYGYTL. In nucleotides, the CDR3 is TGCAGCGTTGATGGTGGACAGGGGGTGAAAGACTATGGCTACACCCTC.

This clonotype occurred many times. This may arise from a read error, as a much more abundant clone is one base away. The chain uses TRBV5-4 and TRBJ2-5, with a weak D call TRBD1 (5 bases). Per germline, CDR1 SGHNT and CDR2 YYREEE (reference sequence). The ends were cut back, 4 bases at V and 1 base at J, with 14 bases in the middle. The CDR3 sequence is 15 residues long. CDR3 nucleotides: TGTGCCAGCAGCCTAGTCAGGGAAACCCAAGAGACCCAGTACTTC. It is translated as CASSLVRETQETQYF.

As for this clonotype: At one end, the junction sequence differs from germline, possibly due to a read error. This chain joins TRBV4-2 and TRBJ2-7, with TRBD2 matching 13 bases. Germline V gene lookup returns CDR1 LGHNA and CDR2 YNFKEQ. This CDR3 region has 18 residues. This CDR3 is CTSSGKPILAGGPHEQYF. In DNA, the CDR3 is TGTACCAGCAGTGGAAAACCGATACTAGCGGGAGGGCCACACGAGCAGTACTTC.

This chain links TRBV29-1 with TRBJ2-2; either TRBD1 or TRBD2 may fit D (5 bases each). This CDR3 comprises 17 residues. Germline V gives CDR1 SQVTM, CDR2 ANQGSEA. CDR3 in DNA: TGCAGGATCATAAAGGGCACGGGACGGTCGAACACCGGGGAGCTGTTTTTT. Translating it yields CRIIKGTGRSNTGELFF.

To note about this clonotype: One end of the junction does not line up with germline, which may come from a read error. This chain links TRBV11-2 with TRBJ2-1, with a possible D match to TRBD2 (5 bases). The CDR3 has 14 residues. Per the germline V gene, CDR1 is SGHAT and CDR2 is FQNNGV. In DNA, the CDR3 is TGCGCCAGCAGCTTATTAGTGGGAGTAAGTGAGCAGTTCTTC. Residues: CASSLLVGVSEQFF.

This CDR3 reads CASPSVTGYNEQYF. The CDR3 bases are TGTGCCAGCCCTTCCGTGACTGGGTATAACGAGCAGTACTTC. The V call is TRBV6-5, the J call TRBJ2-7; D unresolved. Trimming left V 8 bases short and J 5 bases short, with 19 bases between. From germline, CDR1 is MNHEY and CDR2 SVGAGI. The CDR3 length is 14 residues.

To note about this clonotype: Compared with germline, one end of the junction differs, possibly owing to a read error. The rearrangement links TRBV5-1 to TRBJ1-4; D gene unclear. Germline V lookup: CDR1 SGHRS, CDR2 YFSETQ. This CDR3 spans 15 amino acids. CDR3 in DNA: TGCGCCAGCTGCTTCGGCCGATCGGCTAATGAAGAACTGTTTTTT. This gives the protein CASCFGRSANEELFF. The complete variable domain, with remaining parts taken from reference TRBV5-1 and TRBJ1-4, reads KAGVTQTPRYLIKTRGQQVTLSCSPISGHRSVSWYQQTPGQGLQFLFEYFSETQRNKGNFPGRFSGRQFSNSRSEMNVSTLELGDSALYLCASCFGRSANEELFFGSGTQLSVL.

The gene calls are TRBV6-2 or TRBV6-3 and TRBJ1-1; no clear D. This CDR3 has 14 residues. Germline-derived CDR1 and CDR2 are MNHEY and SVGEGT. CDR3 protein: CFSSYPELNTEAFF. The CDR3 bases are TGTTTCAGCAGTTACCCAGAACTGAACACTGAAGCTTTCTTT.

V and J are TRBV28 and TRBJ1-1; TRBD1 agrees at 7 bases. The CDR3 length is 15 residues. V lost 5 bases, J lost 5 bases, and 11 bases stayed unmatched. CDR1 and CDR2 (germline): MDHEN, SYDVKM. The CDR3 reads CASSVRRGLFTEAFF. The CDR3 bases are TGTGCCAGCAGTGTCCGGAGGGGGCTGTTTACTGAAGCTTTCTTT.

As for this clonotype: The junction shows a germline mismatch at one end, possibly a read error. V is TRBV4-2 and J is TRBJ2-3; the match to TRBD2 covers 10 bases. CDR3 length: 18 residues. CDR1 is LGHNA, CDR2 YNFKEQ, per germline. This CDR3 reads CAGSQVALLAGATDTQNF. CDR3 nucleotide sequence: TGTGCCGGCAGCCAAGTAGCGCTTCTAGCGGGAGCGACAGATACGCAGAATTTT.

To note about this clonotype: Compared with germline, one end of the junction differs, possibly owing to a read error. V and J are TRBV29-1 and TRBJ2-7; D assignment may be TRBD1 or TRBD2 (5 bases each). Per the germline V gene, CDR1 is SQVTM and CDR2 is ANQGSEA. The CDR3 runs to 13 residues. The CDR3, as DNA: TGCAGCGCCCGCACGGGGCGGGCCTACGAGCCGTACTTC. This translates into CSARTGRAYEPYF.

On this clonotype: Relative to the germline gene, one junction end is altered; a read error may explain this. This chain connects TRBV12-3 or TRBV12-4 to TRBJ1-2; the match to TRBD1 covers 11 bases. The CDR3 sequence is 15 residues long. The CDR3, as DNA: TGTGCCAGCGGCCCCGGACAGGGGGCAAACTATGGCTACAGCTTC. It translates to CASGPGQGANYGYSF.

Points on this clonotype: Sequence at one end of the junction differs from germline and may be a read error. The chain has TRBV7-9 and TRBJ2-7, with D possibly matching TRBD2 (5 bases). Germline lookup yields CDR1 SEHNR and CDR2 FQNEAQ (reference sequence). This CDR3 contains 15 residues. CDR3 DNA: TGTGCCAGCACCGACGCGACGGGGTATTTCTACGTGCAGTACTTC. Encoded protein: CASTDATGYFYVQYF.

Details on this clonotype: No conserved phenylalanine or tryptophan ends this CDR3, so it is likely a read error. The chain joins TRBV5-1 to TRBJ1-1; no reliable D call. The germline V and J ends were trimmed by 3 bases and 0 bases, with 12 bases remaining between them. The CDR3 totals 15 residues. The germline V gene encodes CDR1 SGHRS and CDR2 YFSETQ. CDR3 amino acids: CASSSPQCMNTEAFS. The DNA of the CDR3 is TGCGCCAGCAGCTCACCCCAGTGTATGAACACTGAAGCTTTCTCT.

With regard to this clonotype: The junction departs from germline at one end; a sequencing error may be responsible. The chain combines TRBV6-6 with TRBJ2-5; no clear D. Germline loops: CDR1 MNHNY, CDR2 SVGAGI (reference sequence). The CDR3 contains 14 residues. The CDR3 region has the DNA TGTGCCAGCAGTCCCGGCAGGCGACAAGAGTCCCAGTACTTC. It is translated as CASSPGRRQESQYF.

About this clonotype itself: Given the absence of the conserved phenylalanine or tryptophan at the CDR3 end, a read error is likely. CDR3 in DNA: TGTGCCACCAACCCGGGAATAGCGGGAGGGCCGAGCTCCTACAATGAGCAGTTCTTA. Its translation: CATNPGIAGGPSSYNEQFL. The chain has TRBV10-3 and TRBJ2-1; TRBD2 matches 11 bases. This CDR3 contains 19 residues. Trimming at V came to 10 bases and at J to 0 bases, leaving 17 bases not matched to a gene. CDR1 is ENHRY and CDR2 is SYGVKD in the germline V gene.

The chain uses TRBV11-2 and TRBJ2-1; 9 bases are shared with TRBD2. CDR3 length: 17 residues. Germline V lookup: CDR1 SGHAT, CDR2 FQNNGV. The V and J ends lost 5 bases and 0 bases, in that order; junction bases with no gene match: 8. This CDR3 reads CASSLYSGSFSYNEQFF. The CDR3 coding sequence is TGTGCCAGCAGCCTTTATAGCGGGAGTTTCTCCTACAATGAGCAGTTCTTC.

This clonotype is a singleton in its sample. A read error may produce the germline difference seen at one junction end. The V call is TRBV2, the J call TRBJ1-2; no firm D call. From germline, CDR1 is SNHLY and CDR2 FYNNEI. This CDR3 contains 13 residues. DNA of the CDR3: TGTGCCAGCAGTGACAGGATCCTCTATGGCCACACCTTC. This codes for CASSDRILYGHTF.